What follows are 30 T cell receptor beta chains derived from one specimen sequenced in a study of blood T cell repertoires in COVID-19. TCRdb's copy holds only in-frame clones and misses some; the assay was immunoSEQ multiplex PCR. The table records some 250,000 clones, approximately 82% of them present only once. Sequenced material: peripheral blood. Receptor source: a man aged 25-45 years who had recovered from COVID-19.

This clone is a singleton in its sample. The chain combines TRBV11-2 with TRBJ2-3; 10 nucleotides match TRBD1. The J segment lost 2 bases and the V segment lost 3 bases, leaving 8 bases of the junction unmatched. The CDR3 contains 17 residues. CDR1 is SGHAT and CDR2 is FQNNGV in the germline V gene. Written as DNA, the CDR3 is TGTGCCAGCAGCTTTCCCCGACAGGGGGCCTTCACAGATACGCAGTATTTT. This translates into CASSFPRQGAFTDTQYF.

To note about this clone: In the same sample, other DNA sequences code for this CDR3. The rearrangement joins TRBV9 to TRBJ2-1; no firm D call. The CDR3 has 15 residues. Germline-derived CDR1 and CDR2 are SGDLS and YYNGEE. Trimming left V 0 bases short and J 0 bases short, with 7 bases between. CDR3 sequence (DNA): TGTGCCAGCAGCGTAGGATTGAGCTCCTACAATGAGCAGTTCTTC. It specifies CASSVGLSSYNEQFF.

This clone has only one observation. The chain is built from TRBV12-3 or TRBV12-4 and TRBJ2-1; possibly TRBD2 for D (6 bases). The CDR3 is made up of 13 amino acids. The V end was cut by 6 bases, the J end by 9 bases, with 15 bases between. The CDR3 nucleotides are TGTGCCAGCAGCCCCAGTTTCGGGGGTGAGCAGTTCTTC. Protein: CASSPSFGGEQFF.

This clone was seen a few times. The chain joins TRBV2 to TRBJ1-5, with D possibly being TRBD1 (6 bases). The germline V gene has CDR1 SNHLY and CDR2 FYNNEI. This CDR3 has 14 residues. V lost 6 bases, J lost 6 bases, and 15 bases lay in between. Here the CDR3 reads CASRGVGAGQPQHF. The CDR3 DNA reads TGTGCCAGCAGGGGCGTGGGGGCTGGTCAGCCCCAGCATTTT.

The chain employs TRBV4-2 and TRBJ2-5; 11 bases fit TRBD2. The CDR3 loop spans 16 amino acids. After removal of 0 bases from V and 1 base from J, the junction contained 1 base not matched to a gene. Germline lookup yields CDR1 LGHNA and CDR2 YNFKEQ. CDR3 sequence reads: CASSQELAGGQETQYF. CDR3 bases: TGTGCCAGCAGCCAAGAGCTAGCGGGGGGCCAAGAGACCCAGTACTTC.

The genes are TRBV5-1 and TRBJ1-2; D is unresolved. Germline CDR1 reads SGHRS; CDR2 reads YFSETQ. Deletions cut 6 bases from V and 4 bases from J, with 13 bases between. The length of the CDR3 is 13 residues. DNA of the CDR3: TGCGCCAGCAAAGGAGGGTTAGGCTATGGCTACACCTTC. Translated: CASKGGLGYGYTF.

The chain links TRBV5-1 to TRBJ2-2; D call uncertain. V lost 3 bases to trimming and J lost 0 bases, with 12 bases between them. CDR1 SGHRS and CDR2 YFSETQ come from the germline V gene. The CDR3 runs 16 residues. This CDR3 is CASSWSTVTNTGELFF. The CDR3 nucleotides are TGCGCCAGCAGCTGGAGTACGGTGACGAACACCGGGGAGCTGTTTTTT.

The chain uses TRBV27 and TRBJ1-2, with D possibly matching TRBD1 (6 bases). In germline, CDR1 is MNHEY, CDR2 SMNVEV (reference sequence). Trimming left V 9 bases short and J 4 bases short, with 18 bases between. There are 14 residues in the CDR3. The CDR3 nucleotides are TGTGCCAGTTCGCCAAAGGACAGTTTCTATGGCTACACCTTC. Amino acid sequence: CASSPKDSFYGYTF.

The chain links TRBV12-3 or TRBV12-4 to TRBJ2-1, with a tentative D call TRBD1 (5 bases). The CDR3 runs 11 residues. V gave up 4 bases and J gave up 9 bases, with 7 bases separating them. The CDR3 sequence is CASSSGFEQFF. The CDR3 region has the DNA TGTGCCAGCAGTTCAGGGTTTGAGCAGTTCTTC.

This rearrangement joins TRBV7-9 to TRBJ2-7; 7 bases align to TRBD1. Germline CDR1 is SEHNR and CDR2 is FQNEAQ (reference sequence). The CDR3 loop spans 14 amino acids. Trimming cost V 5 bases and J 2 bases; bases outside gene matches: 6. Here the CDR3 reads CASSPPGQPYEQYF. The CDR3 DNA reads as TGTGCCAGCAGCCCGCCGGGACAGCCCTACGAGCAGTACTTC.

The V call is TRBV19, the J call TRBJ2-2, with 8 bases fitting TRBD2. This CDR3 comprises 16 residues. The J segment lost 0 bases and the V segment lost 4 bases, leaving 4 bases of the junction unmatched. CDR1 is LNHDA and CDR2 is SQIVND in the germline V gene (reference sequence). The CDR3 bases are TGTGCCAGTAGTAGGCGGGGGGCACCGAACACCGGGGAGCTGTTTTTT. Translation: CASSRRGAPNTGELFF.

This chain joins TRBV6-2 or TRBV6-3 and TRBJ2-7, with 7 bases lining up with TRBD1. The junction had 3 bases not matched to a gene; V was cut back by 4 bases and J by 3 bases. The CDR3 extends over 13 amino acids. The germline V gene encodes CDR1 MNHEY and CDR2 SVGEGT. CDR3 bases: TGTGCCAGCAGTTGGGGGACAGACTACGAGCAGTACTTC. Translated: CASSWGTDYEQYF.

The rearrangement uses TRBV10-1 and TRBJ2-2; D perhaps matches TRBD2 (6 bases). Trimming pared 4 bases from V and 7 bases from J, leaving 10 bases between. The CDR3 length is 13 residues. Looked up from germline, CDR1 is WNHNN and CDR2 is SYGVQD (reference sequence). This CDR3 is CASSGGVSGELFF. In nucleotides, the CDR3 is TGCGCCAGCAGTGGCGGGGTAAGCGGGGAGCTGTTTTTT.

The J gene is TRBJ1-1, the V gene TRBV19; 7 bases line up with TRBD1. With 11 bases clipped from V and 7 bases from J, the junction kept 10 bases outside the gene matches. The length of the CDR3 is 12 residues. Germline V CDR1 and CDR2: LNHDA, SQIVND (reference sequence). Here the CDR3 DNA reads TGTGCCCTCTCGACAGGGTTCGGTGAAGCTTTCTTT. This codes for CALSTGFGEAFF.

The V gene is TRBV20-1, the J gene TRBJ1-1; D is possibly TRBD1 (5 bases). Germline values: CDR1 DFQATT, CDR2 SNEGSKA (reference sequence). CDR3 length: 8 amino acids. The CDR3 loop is CSGGVGFF. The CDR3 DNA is TGCAGCGGGGGGGTAGGCTTCTTT.

The CDR3 DNA reads TGCGCCAGCAGCCAAGAACTACAGGAAGACGTGAACACTGAAGCTTTCTTT. Translating gives CASSQELQEDVNTEAFF. The chain joins TRBV4-1 to TRBJ1-1, with D possibly TRBD1 on 5 matching bases. Germline values: CDR1 MGHRA, CDR2 YSYEKL. The CDR3 spans 17 residues. Trimming took off 0 bases at V and 0 bases at J, with 14 bases between the two ends.

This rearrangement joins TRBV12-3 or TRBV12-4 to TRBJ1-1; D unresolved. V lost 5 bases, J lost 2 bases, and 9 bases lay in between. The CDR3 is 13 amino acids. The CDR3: CASSARANTEAFF. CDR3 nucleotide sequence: TGTGCCAGCAGTGCCCGAGCCAACACTGAAGCTTTCTTT.

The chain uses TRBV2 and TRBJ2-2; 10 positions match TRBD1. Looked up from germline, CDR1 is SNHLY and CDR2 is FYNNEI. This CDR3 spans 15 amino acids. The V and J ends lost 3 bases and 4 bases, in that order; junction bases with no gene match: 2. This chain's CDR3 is CASSDGTGATGELFF. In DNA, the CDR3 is TGTGCCAGCAGTGACGGGACAGGGGCCACCGGGGAGCTGTTTTTT.

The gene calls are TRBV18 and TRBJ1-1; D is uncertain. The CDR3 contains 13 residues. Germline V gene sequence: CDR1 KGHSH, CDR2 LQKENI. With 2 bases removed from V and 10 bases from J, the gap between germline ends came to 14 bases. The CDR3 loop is CASSPNEVAGAFF. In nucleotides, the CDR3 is TGTGCCAGCTCACCAAATGAGGTGGCGGGAGCTTTCTTT. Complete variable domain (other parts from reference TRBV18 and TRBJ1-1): NAGVMQNPRHLVRRRGQEARLRCSPMKGHSHVYWYRQLPEEGLKFMVYLQKENIIDESGMPKERFSAEFPKEGPSILRIQQVVRGDSAAYFCASSPNEVAGAFFGQGTRLTVV.

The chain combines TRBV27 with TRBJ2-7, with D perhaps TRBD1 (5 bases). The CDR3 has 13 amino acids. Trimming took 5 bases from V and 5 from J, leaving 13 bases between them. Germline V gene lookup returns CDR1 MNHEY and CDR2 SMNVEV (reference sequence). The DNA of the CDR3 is TGTGCCAGCAGTCACCGGGCCAGGGACGAGCAGTACTTC. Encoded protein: CASSHRARDEQYF.

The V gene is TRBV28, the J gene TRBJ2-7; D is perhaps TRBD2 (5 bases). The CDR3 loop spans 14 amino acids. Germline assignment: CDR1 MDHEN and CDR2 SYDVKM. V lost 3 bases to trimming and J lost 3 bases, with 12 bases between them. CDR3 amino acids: CASSFAGHDYEQYV. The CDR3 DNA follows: TGTGCCAGCAGTTTTGCGGGCCACGACTACGAGCAGTACGTC.

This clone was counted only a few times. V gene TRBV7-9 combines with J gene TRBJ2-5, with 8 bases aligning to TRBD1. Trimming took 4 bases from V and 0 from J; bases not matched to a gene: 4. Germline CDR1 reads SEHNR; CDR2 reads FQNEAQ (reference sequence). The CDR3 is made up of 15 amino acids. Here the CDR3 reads CASSSQGAYQETQYF. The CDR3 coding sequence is TGTGCCAGCAGCTCCCAGGGGGCCTACCAAGAGACCCAGTACTTC.

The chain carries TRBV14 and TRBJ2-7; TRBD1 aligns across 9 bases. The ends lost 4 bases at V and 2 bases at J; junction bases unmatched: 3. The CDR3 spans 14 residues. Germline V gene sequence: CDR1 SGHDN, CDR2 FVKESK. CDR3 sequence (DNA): TGTGCCAGCAGCCGGGGACAGGGACCCTACGAGCAGTACTTC. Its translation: CASSRGQGPYEQYF.

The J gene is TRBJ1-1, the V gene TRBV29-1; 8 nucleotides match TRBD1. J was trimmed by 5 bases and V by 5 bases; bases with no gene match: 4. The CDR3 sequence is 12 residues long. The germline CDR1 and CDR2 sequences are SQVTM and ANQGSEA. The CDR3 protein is CSVRQGWTEAFF. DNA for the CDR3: TGCAGCGTTAGACAGGGGTGGACTGAAGCTTTCTTT.

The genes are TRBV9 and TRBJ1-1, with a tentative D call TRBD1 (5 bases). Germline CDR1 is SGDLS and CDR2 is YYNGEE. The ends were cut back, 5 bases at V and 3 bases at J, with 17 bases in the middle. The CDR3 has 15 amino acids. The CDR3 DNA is TGTGCCAGCAGTCCTCTTTCCTTAGGGGACACTGAAGCTTTCTTT. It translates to CASSPLSLGDTEAFF.

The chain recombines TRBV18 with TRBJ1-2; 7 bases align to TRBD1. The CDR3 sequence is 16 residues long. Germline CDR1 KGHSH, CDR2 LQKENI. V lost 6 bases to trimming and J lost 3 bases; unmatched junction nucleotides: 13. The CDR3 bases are TGTGCCAGCTCCCCGGGTGAAGGAGGGGGCGACTATGGCTACACCTTC. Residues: CASSPGEGGGDYGYTF.

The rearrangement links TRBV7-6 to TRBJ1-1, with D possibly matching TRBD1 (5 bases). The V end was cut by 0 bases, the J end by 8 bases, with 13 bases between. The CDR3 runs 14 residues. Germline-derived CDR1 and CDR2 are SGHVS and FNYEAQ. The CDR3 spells CASSLARQTGEAFF. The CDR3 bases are TGTGCCAGCAGCTTAGCCCGACAGACTGGGGAAGCTTTCTTT.

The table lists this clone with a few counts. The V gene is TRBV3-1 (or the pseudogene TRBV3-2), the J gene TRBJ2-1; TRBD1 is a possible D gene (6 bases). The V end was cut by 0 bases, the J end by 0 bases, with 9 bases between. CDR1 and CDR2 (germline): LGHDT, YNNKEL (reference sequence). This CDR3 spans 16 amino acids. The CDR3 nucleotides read TGTGCCAGCAGCCAAGATGTGGGGGCCTCCTACAATGAGCAGTTCTTC. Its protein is CASSQDVGASYNEQFF.

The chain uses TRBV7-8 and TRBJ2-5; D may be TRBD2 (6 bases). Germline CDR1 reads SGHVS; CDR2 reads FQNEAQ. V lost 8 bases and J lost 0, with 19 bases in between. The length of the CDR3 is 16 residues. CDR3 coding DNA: TGTGCCAGCCAGCCCGGTAGCGGCGGATACCAAGAGACCCAGTACTTC. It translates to CASQPGSGGYQETQYF. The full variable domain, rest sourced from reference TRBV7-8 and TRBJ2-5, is GAGVSQSPRYKVAKRGQDVALRCDPISGHVSLFWYQQALGQGPEFLTYFQNEAQLDKSGLPSDRFFAERPEGSVSTLKIQRTQQEDSAVYLCASQPGSGGYQETQYFGPGTRLLVL.

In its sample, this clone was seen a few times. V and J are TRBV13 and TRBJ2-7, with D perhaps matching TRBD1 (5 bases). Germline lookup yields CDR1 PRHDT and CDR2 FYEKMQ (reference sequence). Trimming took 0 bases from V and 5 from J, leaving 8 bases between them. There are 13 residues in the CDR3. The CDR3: CASSLGRANEQYF. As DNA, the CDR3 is TGTGCCAGCAGCTTAGGCAGGGCAAACGAGCAGTACTTC.